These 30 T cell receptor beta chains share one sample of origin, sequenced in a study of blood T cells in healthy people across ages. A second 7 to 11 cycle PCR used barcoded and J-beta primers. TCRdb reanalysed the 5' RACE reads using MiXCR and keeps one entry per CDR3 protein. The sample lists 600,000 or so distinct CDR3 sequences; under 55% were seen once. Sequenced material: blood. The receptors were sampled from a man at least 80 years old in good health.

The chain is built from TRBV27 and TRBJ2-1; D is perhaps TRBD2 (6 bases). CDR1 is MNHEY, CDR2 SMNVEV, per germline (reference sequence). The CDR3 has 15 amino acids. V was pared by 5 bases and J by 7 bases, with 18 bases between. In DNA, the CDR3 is TGTGCCAGCAGTAGCAACCCGGGTCGGGGGAATGAGCAGTTCTTC. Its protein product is CASSSNPGRGNEQFF.

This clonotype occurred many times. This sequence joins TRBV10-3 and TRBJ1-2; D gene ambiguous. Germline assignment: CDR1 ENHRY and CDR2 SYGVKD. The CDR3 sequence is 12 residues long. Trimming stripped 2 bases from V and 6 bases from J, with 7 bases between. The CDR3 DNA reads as TGTGCCATCAGTGAGGTCGGGGATGGCTACACCTTC. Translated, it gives CAISEVGDGYTF.

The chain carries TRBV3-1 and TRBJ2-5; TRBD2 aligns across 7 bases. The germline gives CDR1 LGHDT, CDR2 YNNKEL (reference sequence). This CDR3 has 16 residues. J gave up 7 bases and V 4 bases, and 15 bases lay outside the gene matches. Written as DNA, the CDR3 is TGTGCCAGCAGCCTCGGGACTACGGGGGGTGAAGGGACCCAGTACTTC. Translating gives CASSLGTTGGEGTQYF.

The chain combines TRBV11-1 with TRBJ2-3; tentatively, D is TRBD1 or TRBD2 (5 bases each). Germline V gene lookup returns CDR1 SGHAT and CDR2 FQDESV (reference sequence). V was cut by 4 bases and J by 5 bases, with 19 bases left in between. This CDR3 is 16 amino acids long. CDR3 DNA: TGTGCCAGCAGCTCCATGAGGGGCAGGGACGGAGATACGCAGTATTTT. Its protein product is CASSSMRGRDGDTQYF.

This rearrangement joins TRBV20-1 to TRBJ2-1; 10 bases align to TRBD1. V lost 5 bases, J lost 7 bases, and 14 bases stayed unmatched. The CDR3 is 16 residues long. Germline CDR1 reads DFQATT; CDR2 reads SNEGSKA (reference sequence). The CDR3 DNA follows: TGCAGTGCTCCCTTAAGCGGGACAGGGGTATGGAATGAGCAGTTCTTC. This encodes CSAPLSGTGVWNEQFF.

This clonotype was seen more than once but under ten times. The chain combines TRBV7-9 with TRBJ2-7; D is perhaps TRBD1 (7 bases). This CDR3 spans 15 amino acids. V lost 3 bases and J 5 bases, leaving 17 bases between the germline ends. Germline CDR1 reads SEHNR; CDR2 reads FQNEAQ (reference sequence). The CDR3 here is CASSFVEGADNEQYF. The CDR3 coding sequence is TGTGCCAGCAGCTTTGTGGAGGGGGCTGACAACGAGCAGTACTTC.

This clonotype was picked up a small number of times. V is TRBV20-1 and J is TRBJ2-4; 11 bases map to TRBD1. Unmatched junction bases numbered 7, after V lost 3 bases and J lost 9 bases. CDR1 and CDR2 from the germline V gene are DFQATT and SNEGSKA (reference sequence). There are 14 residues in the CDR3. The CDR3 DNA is TGCAGTGCTAGCCGGACAGGGGGCTCCGCCATTCAGTACTTC. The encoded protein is CSASRTGGSAIQYF.

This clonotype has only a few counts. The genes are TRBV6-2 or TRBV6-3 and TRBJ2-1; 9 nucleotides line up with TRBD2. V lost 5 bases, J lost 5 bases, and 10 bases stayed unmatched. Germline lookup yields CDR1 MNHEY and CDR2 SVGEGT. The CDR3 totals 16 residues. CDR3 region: CASSRHAREGNNEQFF. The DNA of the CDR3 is TGTGCCAGCAGTCGCCATGCGCGGGAGGGAAACAATGAGCAGTTCTTC.

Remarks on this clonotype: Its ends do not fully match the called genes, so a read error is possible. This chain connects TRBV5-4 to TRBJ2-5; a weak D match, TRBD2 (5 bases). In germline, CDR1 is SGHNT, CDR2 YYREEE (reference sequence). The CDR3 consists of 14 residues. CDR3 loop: CASNNRGGEETQYF. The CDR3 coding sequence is TGTGCCAGCAACAACCGCGGAGGAGAGGAGACCCAGTACTTT.

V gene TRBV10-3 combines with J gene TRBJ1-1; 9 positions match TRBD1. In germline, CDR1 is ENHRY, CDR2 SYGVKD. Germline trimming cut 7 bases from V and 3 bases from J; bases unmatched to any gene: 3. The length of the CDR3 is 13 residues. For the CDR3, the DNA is TGTGCCATCACACGACAGGGGGACACTGAAGCTTTCTTT. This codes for CAITRQGDTEAFF.

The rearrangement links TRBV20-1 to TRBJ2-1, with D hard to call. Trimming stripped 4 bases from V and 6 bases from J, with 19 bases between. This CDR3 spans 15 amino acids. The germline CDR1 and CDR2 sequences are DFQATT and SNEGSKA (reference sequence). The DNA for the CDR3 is TGCAGTGCTACCCTTGCAATCCCCCGGTCCAATGAGCAGTTCTTC. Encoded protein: CSATLAIPRSNEQFF.

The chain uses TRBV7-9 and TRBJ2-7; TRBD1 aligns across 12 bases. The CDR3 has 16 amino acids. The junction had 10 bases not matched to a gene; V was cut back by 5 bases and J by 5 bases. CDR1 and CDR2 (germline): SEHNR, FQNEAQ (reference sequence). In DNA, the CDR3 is TGTGCCAGCAGCCTTCTAGTTGGGACAGGGGGCAACGAGCAGTACTTC. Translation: CASSLLVGTGGNEQYF.

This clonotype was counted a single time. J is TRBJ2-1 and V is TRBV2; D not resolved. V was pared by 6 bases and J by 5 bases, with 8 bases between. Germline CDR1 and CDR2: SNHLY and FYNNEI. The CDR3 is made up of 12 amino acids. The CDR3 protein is CASRGIDNEQFF. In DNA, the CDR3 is TGTGCCAGCAGGGGAATAGACAATGAGCAGTTCTTC.

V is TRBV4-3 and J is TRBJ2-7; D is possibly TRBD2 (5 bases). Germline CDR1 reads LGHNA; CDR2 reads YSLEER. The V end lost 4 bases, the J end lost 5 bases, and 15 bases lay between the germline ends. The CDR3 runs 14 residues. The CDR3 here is CASSRGLYVDEQYF. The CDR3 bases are TGCGCCAGCAGCCGCGGACTGTACGTGGACGAGCAGTACTTC.

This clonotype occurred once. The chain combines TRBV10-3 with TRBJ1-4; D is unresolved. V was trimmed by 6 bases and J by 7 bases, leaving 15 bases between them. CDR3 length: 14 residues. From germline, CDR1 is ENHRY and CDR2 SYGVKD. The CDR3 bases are TGTGCCATCAGCGGACCGATACTAAGTGAAAAACTGTTTTTT. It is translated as CAISGPILSEKLFF.

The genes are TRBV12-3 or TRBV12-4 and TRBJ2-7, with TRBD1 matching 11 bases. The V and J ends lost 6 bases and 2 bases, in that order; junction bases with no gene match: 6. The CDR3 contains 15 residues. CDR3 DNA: TGTGCCAGCAGCCGGATGGGACAGGGGGCCTACGAGCAGTACTTC. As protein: CASSRMGQGAYEQYF.

CDR3 sequence: CASSFDGGSYEQYF. CDR3 in DNA: TGTGCCAGCAGTTTCGACGGGGGGTCCTACGAGCAGTACTTC. The V call is TRBV12-3 or TRBV12-4, the J call TRBJ2-7, with 7 bases matching TRBD2. The V segment lost 3 bases and the J segment 1 base; nucleotides outside the gene matches: 3. CDR3 length equals 14 residues.

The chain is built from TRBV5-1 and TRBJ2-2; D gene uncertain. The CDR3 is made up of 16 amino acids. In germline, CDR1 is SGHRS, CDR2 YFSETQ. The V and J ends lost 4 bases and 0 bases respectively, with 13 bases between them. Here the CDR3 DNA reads TGCGCCAGCAGCCATCGGACGGTGGCGAACACCGGGGAGCTGTTTTTT. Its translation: CASSHRTVANTGELFF.

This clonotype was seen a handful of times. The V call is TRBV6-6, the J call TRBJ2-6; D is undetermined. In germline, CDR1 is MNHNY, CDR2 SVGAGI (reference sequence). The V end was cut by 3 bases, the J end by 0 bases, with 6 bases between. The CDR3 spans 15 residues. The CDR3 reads CASSYCNSGANVLTF. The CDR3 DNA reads TGTGCCAGCAGTTATTGCAACTCTGGGGCCAACGTCCTGACTTTC.

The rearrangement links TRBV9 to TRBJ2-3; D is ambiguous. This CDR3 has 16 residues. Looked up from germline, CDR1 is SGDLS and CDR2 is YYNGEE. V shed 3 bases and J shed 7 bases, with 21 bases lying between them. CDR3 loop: CASSARASSYLNTQYF. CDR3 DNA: TGTGCCAGCAGCGCCCGGGCGAGCTCCTACCTCAATACGCAGTATTTT. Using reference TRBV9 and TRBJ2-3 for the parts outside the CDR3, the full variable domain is DSGVTQTPKHLITATGQRVTLRCSPRSGDLSVYWYQQSLDQGLQFLIQYYNGEERAKGNILERFSAQQFPDLHSELNLSSLELGDSALYFCASSARASSYLNTQYFGPGTRLTVL.

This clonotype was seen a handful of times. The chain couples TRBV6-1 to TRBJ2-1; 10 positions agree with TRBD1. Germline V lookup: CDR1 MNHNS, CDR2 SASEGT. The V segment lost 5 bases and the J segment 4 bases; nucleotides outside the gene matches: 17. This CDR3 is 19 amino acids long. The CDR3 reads CASSQPFSRTGGTYNEQFF. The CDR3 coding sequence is TGTGCCAGCAGTCAACCTTTTTCACGGACAGGGGGAACATACAATGAGCAGTTCTTC.

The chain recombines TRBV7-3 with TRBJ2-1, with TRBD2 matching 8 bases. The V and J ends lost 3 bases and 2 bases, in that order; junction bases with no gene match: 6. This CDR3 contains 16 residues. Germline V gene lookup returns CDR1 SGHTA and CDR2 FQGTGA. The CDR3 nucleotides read TGTGCCAGCAGCTTCGATAGCGGGGCTACCTACAATGAGCAGTTCTTC. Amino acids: CASSFDSGATYNEQFF.

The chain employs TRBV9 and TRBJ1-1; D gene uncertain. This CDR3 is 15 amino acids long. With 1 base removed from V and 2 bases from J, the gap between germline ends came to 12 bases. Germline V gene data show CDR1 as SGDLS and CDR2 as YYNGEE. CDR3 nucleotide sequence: TGTGCCAGCAGCGTAACCCCCCCACCTAACACTGAAGCTTTCTTT. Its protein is CASSVTPPPNTEAFF.

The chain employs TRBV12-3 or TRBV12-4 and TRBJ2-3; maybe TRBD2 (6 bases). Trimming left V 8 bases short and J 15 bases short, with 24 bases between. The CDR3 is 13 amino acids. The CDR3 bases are TGTGCCAGCGCGAAACTAGCTTCAGATATGCAATATTTT. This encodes CASAKLASDMQYF.

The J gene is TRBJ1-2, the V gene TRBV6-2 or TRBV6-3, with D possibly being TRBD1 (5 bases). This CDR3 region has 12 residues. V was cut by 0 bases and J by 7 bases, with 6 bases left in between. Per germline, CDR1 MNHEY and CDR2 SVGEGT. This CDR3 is CASSYSQAGYTF. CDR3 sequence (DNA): TGTGCCAGCAGTTACTCACAGGCTGGCTACACCTTC.

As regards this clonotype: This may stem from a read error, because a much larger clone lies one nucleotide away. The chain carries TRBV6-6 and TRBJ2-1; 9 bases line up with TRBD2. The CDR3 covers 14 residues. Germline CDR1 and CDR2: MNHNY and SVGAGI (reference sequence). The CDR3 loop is CASSTGTSSNERFF. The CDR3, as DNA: TGTGCCAGCAGTACCGGGACTAGCAGCAATGAGCGGTTCTTC.

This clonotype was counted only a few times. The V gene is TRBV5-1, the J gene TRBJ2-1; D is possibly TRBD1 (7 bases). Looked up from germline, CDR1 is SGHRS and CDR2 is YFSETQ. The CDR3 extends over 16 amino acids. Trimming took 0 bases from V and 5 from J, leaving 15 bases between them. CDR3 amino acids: CASSLGGTDVDNEQFF. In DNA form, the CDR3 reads TGCGCCAGCAGCTTGGGCGGGACAGACGTAGACAATGAGCAGTTCTTC.

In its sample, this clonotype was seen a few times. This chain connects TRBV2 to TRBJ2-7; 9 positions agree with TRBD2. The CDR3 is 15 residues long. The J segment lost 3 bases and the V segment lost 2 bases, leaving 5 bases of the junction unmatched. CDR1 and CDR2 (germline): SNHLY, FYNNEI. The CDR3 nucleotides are TGTGCCAGCAGTGAAAAGCGGGGGGCCTTCTACGAGCAGTACTTC. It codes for CASSEKRGAFYEQYF.

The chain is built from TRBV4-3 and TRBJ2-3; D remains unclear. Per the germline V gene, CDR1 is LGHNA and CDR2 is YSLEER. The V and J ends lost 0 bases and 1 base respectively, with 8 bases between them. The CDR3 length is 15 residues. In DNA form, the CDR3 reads TGCGCCAGCAGCCAAGACCCGGTCGGCACAGATACGCAGTATTTT. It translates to CASSQDPVGTDTQYF.

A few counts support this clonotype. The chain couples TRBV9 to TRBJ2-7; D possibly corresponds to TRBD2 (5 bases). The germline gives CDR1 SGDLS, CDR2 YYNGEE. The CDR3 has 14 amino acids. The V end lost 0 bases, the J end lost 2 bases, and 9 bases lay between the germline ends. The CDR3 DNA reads TGTGCCAGCAGCGTAGGGGAACTAGCCTACGAGCAGTACTTC. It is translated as CASSVGELAYEQYF.